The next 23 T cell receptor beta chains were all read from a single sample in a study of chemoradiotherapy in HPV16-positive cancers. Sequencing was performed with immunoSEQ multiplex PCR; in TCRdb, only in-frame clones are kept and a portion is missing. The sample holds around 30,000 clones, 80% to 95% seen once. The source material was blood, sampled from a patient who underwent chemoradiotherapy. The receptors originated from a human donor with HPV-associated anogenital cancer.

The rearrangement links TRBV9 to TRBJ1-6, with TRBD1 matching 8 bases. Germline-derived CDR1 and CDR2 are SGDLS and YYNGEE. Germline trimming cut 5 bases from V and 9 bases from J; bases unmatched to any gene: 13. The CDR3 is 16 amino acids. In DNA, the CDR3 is TGTGCCAGCAGGTCCCTCGGACAGGGTAAACCTTCACCCCTCCACTTT. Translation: CASRSLGQGKPSPLHF.

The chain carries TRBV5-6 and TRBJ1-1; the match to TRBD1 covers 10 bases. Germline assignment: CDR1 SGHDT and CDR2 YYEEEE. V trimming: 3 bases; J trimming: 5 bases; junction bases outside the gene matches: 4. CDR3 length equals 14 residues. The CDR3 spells CASSSGTGETEAFF. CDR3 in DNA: TGTGCCAGCAGCTCCGGGACAGGGGAGACTGAAGCTTTCTTT.

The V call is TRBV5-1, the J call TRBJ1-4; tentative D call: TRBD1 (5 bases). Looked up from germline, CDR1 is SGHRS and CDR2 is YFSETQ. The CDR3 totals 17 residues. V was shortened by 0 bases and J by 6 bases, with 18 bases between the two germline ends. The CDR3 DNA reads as TGCGCCAGCAGCTTGGCCGGGAGTGCAGGGAAGGATGAAAAACTGTTTTTT. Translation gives CASSLAGSAGKDEKLFF.

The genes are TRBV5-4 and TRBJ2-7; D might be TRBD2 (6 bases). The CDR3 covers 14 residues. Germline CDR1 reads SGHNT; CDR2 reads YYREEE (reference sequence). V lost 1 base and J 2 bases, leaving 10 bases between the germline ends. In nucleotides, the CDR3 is TGTGCCAGCAGCTTGTTCGGGGGACCCTACGAGCAGTACTTC. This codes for CASSLFGGPYEQYF.

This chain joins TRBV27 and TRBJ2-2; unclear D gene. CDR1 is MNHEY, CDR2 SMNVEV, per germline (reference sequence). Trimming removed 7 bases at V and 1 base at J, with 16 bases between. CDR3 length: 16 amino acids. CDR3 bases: TGTGCCAGCACCCCAGACTGGTCCCAGAACACCGGGGAGCTGTTTTTT. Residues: CASTPDWSQNTGELFF.

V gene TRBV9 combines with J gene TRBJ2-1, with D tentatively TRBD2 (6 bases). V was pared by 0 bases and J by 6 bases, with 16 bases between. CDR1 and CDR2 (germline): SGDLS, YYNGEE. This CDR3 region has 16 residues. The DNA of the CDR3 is TGTGCCAGCAGCGTAGCTACTCCAGGGAGGTTCAATGAGCAGTTCTTC. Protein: CASSVATPGRFNEQFF.

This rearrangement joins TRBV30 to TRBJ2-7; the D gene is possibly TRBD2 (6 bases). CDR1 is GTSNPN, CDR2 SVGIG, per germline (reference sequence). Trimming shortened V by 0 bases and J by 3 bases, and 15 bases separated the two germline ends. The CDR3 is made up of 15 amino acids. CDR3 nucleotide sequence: TGTGCCTGGAGTGTACGACTAGGGCCCAACTACGAGCAGTACTTC. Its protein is CAWSVRLGPNYEQYF.

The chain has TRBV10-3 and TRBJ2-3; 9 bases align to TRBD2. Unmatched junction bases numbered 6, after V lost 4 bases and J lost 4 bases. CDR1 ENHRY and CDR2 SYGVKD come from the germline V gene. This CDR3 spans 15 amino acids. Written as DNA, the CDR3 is TGTGCCATCAGTGTGGCGGGGGGGCACGCAGATACGCAGTATTTT. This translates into CAISVAGGHADTQYF.

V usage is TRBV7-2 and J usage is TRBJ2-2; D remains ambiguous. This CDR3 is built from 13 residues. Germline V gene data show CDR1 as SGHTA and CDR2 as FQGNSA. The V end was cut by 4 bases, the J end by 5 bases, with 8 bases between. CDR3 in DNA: TGTGCCAGCAGCTCTAGTCTGACCGGGGAGCTGTTTTTT. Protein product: CASSSSLTGELFF.

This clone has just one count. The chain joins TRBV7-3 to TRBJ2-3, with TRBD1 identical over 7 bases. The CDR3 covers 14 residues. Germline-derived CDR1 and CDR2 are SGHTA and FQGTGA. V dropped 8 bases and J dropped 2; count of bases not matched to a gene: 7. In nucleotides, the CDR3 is TGTGCCAGCTCATTAGGGGGCAACACAGATACGCAGTATTTT. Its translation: CASSLGGNTDTQYF.

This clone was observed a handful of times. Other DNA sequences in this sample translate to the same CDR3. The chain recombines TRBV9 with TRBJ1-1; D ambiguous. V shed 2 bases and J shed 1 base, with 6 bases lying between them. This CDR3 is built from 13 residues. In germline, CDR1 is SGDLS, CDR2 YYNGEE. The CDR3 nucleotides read TGTGCCAGCAGCGTGAGCCAGAACACTGAAGCTTTCTTT. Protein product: CASSVSQNTEAFF.

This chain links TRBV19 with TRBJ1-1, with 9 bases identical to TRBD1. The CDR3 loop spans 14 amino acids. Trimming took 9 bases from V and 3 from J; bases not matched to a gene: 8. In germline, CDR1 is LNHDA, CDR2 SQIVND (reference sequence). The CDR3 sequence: CASAETGGYTEAFF. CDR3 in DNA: TGTGCCAGCGCTGAGACAGGGGGTTACACTGAAGCTTTCTTT.

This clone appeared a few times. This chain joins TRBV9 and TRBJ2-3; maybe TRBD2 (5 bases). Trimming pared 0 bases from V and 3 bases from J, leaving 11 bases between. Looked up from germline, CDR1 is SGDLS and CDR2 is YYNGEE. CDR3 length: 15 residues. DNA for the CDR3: TGTGCCAGCAGCGTAGGGGTTAGCGCAACAGATACGCAGTATTTT. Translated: CASSVGVSATDTQYF.

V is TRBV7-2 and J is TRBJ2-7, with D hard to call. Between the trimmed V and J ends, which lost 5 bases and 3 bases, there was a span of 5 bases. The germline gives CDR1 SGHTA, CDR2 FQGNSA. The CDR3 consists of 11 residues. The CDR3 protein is CASSRDYEQYF. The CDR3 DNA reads TGTGCCAGCAGCAGGGACTACGAGCAGTACTTC.

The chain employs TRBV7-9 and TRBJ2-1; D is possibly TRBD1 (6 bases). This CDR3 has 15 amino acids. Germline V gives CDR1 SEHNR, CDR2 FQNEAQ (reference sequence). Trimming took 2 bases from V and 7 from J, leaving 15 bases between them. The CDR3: CASSLIRRGNNEQFF. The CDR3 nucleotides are TGTGCCAGCAGCTTAATTCGCAGGGGAAATAATGAGCAGTTCTTC.

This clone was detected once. CDR3 in DNA: TGTGCCAGCAGTTTAGGGAAGAGATTGAACACTGAAGCTTTCTTT. Amino acids: CASSLGKRLNTEAFF. The rearrangement joins TRBV27 to TRBJ1-1; D not certain. V lost 2 bases to trimming and J lost 0 bases, with 10 bases between them. This CDR3 has 15 residues. The germline V gene has CDR1 MNHEY and CDR2 SMNVEV (reference sequence).

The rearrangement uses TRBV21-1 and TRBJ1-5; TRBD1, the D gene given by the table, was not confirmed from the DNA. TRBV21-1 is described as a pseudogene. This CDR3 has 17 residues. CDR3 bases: TGTGCCAGCAGCAAAGGCTACAGGGAGTGGGGAAAGGAGCCCCAGCATTTT. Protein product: CASSKGYREWGKEPQHF.

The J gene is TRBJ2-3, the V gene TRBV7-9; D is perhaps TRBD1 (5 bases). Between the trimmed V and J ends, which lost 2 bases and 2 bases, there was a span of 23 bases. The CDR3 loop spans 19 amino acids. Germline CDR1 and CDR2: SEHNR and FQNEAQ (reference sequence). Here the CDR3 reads CASSLSFSIAGSTTDTQYF. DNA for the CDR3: TGTGCCAGCAGCTTAAGTTTCAGTATCGCAGGGTCCACCACAGATACGCAGTATTTT.

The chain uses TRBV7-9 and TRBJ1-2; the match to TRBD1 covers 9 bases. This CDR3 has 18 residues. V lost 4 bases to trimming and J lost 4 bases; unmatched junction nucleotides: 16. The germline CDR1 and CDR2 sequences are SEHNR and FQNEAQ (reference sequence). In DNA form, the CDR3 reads TGTGCCAGCAGCTCTCAAGGGACAGGGCCCCTCATCTCCTATGGCTACACCTTC. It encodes CASSSQGTGPLISYGYTF.

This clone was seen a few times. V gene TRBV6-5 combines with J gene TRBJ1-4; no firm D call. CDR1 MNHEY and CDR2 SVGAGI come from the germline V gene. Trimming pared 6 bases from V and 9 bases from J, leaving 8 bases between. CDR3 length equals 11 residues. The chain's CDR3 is CASRDQKKLFF. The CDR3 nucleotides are TGTGCCAGCAGAGACCAGAAAAAACTGTTTTTT.

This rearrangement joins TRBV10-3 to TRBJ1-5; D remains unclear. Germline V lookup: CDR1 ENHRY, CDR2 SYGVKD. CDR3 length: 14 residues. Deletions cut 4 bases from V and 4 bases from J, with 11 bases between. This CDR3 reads CAISGAGENQPQHF. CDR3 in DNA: TGTGCCATCAGTGGAGCTGGGGAAAATCAGCCCCAGCATTTT.

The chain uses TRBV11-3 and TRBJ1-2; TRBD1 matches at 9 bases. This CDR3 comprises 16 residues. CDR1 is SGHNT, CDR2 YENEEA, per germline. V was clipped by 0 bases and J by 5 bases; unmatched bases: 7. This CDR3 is CASSLDRGQGLYGYTF. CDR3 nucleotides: TGTGCCAGCAGCTTAGATCGGGGACAGGGCCTTTATGGCTACACCTTC.

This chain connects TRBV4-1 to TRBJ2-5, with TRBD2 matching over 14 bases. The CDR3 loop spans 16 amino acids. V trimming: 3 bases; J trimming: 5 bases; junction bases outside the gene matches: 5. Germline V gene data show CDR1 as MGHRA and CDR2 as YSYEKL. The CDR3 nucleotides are TGCGCCAGCAGCCAGAGACTAGCGGGGGGGCTGGAGACCCAGTACTTC. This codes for CASSQRLAGGLETQYF.